The present T cell receptor (beta chain) was sequenced within a study of T-cell reconstitution after alpha-beta-depleted transplantation in children. The CDR3 covers 11 residues. Preparing the TCRbeta library involved the use of unique molecular identifiers. Using its own MiXCR run on the PCR reads, TCRdb lists one record per CDR3 protein. The table lists 550,000 to 600,000 distinct CDR3 sequences, 23% of them singletons, with 13% to 15% in the top ten. Overall study results and limits: It was newly produced T cells that mostly accounted for T-cell counts and diversity one year after transplant. Where some patients showed high TCRbeta diversity at day 60, it came from recipient T cells and thymic progenitors that had survived. Several hundred expanded graft clones reportedly gave rise to the alpha-beta T cells present about two months after transplant.

Turning to this clonotype: The antigen remains undetermined.

The chain links TRBV6-7 to TRBJ1-4; D call uncertain. TRBV6-7 is treated as an ORF (open reading frame) with a function not yet certain. Sequencing was performed on PBMCs, mostly from graft donor cells, taken 360 days after TCRalphabeta/CD19-depleted stem cell transplant. The TCR was taken from a boy in the first two years of life who had a stem cell transplant for acute myeloid leukemia, so the T cells may come from the graft donor. CDR3 in amino acids: CAPFRTEKLFF. The CDR3 region has the DNA TGTGCTCCCTTCCGGACCGAAAAACTGTTTTTT.